The 18 T cell receptor beta chains in this list originate from one sample, sequenced in a study of T-cell reconstitution after alpha-beta-depleted transplantation in children. Unique molecular identifiers featured in how the TCRbeta library was prepared. Each CDR3 protein is one row after TCRdb ran MiXCR on the PCR reads. Among about 180,000 distinct CDR3 sequences, over 8.5% were seen once, and the ten largest hold 13%. The starting material was PBMCs, obtained before TCRalphabeta/CD19-depleted stem cell transplant. The origin of the receptors is a boy aged 2 to 10 with acute myeloid leukemia, due to receive a stem cell transplant.

This clonotype was seen at least ten times. V gene TRBV7-8 combines with J gene TRBJ1-1; D not resolved. Germline assignment: CDR1 SGHVS and CDR2 FQNEAQ. The length of the CDR3 is 12 residues. V was pared by 2 bases and J by 6 bases, with 7 bases between. CDR3 DNA sequence: TGTGCCAGCAGCTTATTGTTGGCTGAAGCTTTCTTT. Its translation is CASSLLLAEAFF.

This clonotype showed up many times. This rearrangement joins TRBV14 to TRBJ1-6; 7 bases align to TRBD1. V was pared by 2 bases and J by 10 bases, with 11 bases of the junction left unmatched. The CDR3 is 16 residues long. The germline V gene has CDR1 SGHDN and CDR2 FVKESK. The CDR3 DNA reads as TGTGCCAGCAGCCAAAGCATGACAGGGTCTAGCTCACCCCTCCACTTT. Translation gives CASSQSMTGSSSPLHF.

A remark on this clonotype: Given a much more abundant clone one base away, this may be a read error. Likely a read error: the CDR3 ends without its conserved phenylalanine or tryptophan. The gene calls are TRBV20-1 and TRBJ2-1; 8 bases align to TRBD2. The CDR3 is made up of 13 amino acids. Germline lookup yields CDR1 DFQATT and CDR2 SNEGSKA (reference sequence). The V segment lost 6 bases and the J segment 8 bases; nucleotides outside the gene matches: 9. The CDR3 nucleotides read TGCAGTGCCGTAGCGGGATCGGGTTATGAGCAGTTCTCC. The encoded protein is CSAVAGSGYEQFS.

In the case of this clonotype: An end of the junction differs from the germline gene, which may be a read error. The V gene is TRBV2, the J gene TRBJ1-5; 10 nucleotides align to TRBD1. The germline V gene encodes CDR1 SNHLY and CDR2 FYNNEI. The CDR3 is made up of 17 amino acids. Here the CDR3 DNA reads TGTACCAGCAGTTTAATGGCGGGACAGGGGTCAAATCAGCCCCAGCATTTT. It codes for CTSSLMAGQGSNQPQHF.

This clonotype was counted ten times or more. J is TRBJ2-2 and V is TRBV15; TRBD1 aligns across 7 bases. Germline-derived CDR1 and CDR2 are LNHNV and YYDKDF (reference sequence). The CDR3 totals 15 residues. Trimming took 6 bases from V and 0 from J; bases not matched to a gene: 4. The CDR3 loop reads CATSFGTANTGELFF. The CDR3 DNA reads TGTGCCACCAGTTTCGGGACAGCGAACACCGGGGAGCTGTTTTTT. Full variable domain (outside the CDR3, taken from reference TRBV15 and TRBJ2-2): DAMVIQNPRYQVTQFGKPVTLSCSQTLNHNVMYWYQQKSSQAPKLLFHYYDKDFNNEADTPDNFQSRRPNTSFCFLDIRSPGLGDTAMYLCATSFGTANTGELFFGEGSRLTVL.

This clonotype was recorded at least ten times. The chain recombines TRBV3-1 with TRBJ2-7; TRBD2 is a possible D gene (5 bases). Germline lookup yields CDR1 LGHDT and CDR2 YNNKEL (reference sequence). Trimming pared 2 bases from V and 3 bases from J, leaving 14 bases between. The CDR3 has 15 residues. CDR3 in amino acids: CASSQKERRFYEQYF. CDR3 sequence (DNA): TGTGCCAGCAGCCAAAAGGAAAGGAGGTTCTACGAGCAGTACTTC.

This clonotype was seen ten or more times. CDR3 DNA sequence: TGCAGTCCATTGACGGACTATGGCTACACCTTC. Its protein is CSPLTDYGYTF. The chain employs TRBV20-1 and TRBJ1-2; D unresolved. The CDR3 consists of 11 residues. The germline gives CDR1 DFQATT, CDR2 SNEGSKA (reference sequence). Deletions cut 8 bases from V and 3 bases from J, with 10 bases between.

In this sample, this clonotype turned up many times. The rearrangement uses TRBV18 and TRBJ2-7, with D hard to call. Germline V gives CDR1 KGHSH, CDR2 LQKENI. Trimming took off 1 base at V and 5 bases at J, with 3 bases between the two ends. CDR3 length: 11 residues. CDR3 residues: CASSPQHEQYV. The CDR3 DNA reads as TGTGCCAGCTCACCACAGCACGAGCAGTACGTC.

Note on this clonotype: This may be a read error: a much more frequent sequence differs by one nucleotide. Written as DNA, the CDR3 is TGCAGTGCTTCCGGGACTAGCGGGTCGAATGTCCAGTACTTC. It translates to CSASGTSGSNVQYF. This rearrangement joins TRBV20-1 to TRBJ2-5; TRBD2 agrees at 12 bases. Germline lookup yields CDR1 DFQATT and CDR2 SNEGSKA (reference sequence). The junction had 11 bases not matched to a gene; V was cut back by 5 bases and J by 10 bases. There are 14 residues in the CDR3.

This clonotype was detected many times. The V and J genes are TRBV10-3 and TRBJ2-5; tentatively, D is TRBD1 (5 bases). The V end lost 3 bases, the J end lost 6 bases, and 11 bases lay between the germline ends. Germline assignment: CDR1 ENHRY and CDR2 SYGVKD. The CDR3 extends over 13 amino acids. Here the CDR3 DNA reads TGTGCCATCAGTGATTCCAGGGTAAAGACCCAGTACTTC. It codes for CAISDSRVKTQYF.

This clonotype was counted ten times or more. This chain uses TRBV7-6 with TRBJ2-3, with 10 bases lining up with TRBD2. V was clipped by 2 bases and J by 5 bases; unmatched bases: 7. The CDR3 is 16 amino acids. CDR1 is SGHVS and CDR2 is FNYEAQ in the germline V gene. For the CDR3, the DNA is TGTGCCAGCAGCTTAATGGGGACTAGCGTGGGAGATACGCAGTATTTT. Translated, it gives CASSLMGTSVGDTQYF. The full variable domain, in which reference TRBV7-6 and TRBJ2-3 provide the parts outside the CDR3, is GAGVSQSPRYKVTKRGQDVALRCDPISGHVSLYWYRQALGQGPEFLTYFNYEAQQDKSGLPNDRFSAERPEGSISTLTIQRTEQRDSAMYRCASSLMGTSVGDTQYFGPGTRLTVL.

This clonotype turned up a few times. V and J are TRBV29-1 and TRBJ1-2; D gene ambiguous. V was pared by 4 bases and J by 2 bases, with 8 bases between. Germline V gives CDR1 SQVTM, CDR2 ANQGSEA. The CDR3 runs to 12 residues. The CDR3 DNA reads as TGCAGCGTTGCTCGCCTAAACTATGGCTACACCTTC. Protein product: CSVARLNYGYTF.

This clonotype was picked up many times. This rearrangement joins TRBV27 to TRBJ2-1, with D maybe TRBD2 (5 bases). This CDR3 has 13 residues. The ends were cut back, 7 bases at V and 5 bases at J, with 12 bases in the middle. The germline V gene has CDR1 MNHEY and CDR2 SMNVEV (reference sequence). CDR3 in amino acids: CASTGTLHNEQFF. DNA for the CDR3: TGTGCCAGCACGGGAACTTTACACAATGAGCAGTTCTTC.

This clonotype came up many times. The chain employs TRBV10-3 and TRBJ1-2; D ambiguous. Germline CDR1 and CDR2: ENHRY and SYGVKD. This CDR3 has 13 residues. V was pared by 4 bases and J by 2 bases, with 8 bases between. CDR3 protein: CAISGRENYGYTF. Here the CDR3 DNA reads TGTGCCATCAGTGGGCGAGAGAACTATGGCTACACCTTC.

Sample share makes this clonotype medium-sized. The rearrangement links TRBV12-3 or TRBV12-4 to TRBJ2-7; no definite D call. The CDR3 spans 13 residues. V shed 2 bases and J shed 0 bases, with 5 bases lying between them. CDR3 residues: CASSLSSSYEQYV. CDR3 coding DNA: TGTGCCAGCAGTTTATCGAGCTCCTACGAGCAGTACGTC.

This clonotype was counted ten times or more. The chain joins TRBV10-2 to TRBJ2-3; D possibly corresponds to TRBD2 (5 bases). CDR3 length: 17 amino acids. V gave up 3 bases and J gave up 2 bases, with 18 bases separating them. Germline V gives CDR1 WSHSY, CDR2 SAAADI. The CDR3 sequence is CASSDDGVRINTDTQYF. The CDR3 bases are TGCGCCAGCAGTGATGACGGGGTCCGAATTAACACAGATACGCAGTATTTT.

This chain links TRBV5-1 with TRBJ1-2; no clear D gene. CDR1 is SGHRS, CDR2 YFSETQ, per germline. Deletions cut 4 bases from V and 0 bases from J, with 16 bases between. This CDR3 is 16 amino acids long. CDR3 DNA: TGCGCCAGCAGCCCCCAAGGGATCCTGACTAACTATGGCTACACCTTC. It specifies CASSPQGILTNYGYTF.

This clonotype was detected many times. The chain joins TRBV5-1 to TRBJ1-5; D uncertain. Trimming stripped 0 bases from V and 2 bases from J, with 9 bases between. Germline lookup yields CDR1 SGHRS and CDR2 YFSETQ. The CDR3 is 15 residues long. The DNA of the CDR3 is TGCGCCAGCAGCTTGGAAGGACGTCGCAATCAGCCCCAGCATTTT. It encodes CASSLEGRRNQPQHF.